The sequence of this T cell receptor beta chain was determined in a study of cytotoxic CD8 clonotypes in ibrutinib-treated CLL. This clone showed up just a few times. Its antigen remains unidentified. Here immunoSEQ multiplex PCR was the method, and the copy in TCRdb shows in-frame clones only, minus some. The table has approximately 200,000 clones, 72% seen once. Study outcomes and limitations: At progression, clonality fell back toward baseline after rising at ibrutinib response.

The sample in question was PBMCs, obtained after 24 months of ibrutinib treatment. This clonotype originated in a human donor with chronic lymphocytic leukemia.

CDR3: CASRTGGSYGYTF. The DNA of the CDR3 is TGTGCCAGTAGAACAGGGGGCTCCTATGGCTACACCTTC. The chain links TRBV19 to TRBJ1-2, with 9 bases identical to TRBD1. The CDR3 sequence is 13 residues long. The V and J ends lost 6 bases and 4 bases, in that order; junction bases with no gene match: 3. Per the germline V gene, CDR1 is LNHDA and CDR2 is SQIVND (reference sequence).